These T cell receptor beta chains were read from a single sample in a study of cytomegalovirus exposure and HLA in healthy donors. Sequencing was performed with immunoSEQ multiplex PCR; in TCRdb, only in-frame clones are kept and a portion is missing. This table has approximately 71,000 clones, 72% appearing once. Sequenced input: PBMCs. All receptors derive from a woman aged 40 to 50 in good health and CMV-seropositive. The CDR3 runs from the conserved cysteine through the conserved F or W. The order of the fields is CDR3 DNA, CDR3 protein, D gene, clone size, J gene, V gene. A D gene is named only where the DNA matches it firmly. A clone size is listed for some rows: how often the clone was seen (once, few, many), or a class if it is expanded.

TGCGCCAGCAGCTTGAGGGGTAGCGGGGGGGCCTCCTACAATGAGCAGTTCTTC | CASSLRGSGGASYNEQFF | TRBD2 | few | TRBJ2-1 | TRBV5-1
TGTGCCAGCAGCCCCCCTGCCGGGGAGCTGTTTTTT | CASSPPAGELFF | NA | NA | TRBJ2-2 | TRBV9
TGTGCCAGCCAGGACAGGGCGAAGGGTCAGCCCCAGCATTTT | CASQDRAKGQPQHF | TRBD1 | NA | TRBJ1-5 | TRBV6-1
TGTGCCAGCAGCGTAGATAGCGGGGGGTTTGAGACCCAGTACTTC | CASSVDSGGFETQYF | TRBD2 | NA | TRBJ2-5 | TRBV9
TGTGCCAGCAGTATACAGGGGAAGGAGTACGAGCAGTACTTC | CASSIQGKEYEQYF | TRBD1 | NA | TRBJ2-7 | TRBV6-5
TGCGCCAGCAGCTTACTAACAGGGATACCTGAAGCTTTCTTT | CASSLLTGIPEAFF | NA | NA | TRBJ1-1 | TRBV5-1
TGTGCCAGCAGCACCCGGGGCTACGAGCAGTACTTC | CASSTRGYEQYF | NA | few | TRBJ2-7 | TRBV6-6
TGCGCCAGCAGACTAGCGGGGGGGTTTAGCACAGATACGCAGTATTTT | CASRLAGGFSTDTQYF | TRBD2 | NA | TRBJ2-3 | TRBV10-2
TGTGCCAGCAGCTCCCGTTATTCAGATACGCAGTATTTT | CASSSRYSDTQYF | NA | few | TRBJ2-3 | TRBV11-3
TGTGCCAGCAGCCCGTTAACAGGGAGACCCGGGGAGCTGTTTTTT | CASSPLTGRPGELFF | NA | NA | TRBJ2-2 | TRBV11-2
TGCAGCGCCGACAAGGACAGGGGTTATGGCTACACCTTC | CSADKDRGYGYTF | TRBD1 | once | TRBJ1-2 | TRBV29-1
TGTGCCAGCAGTGGGGGGTCTTCTTCCTCTGCTAGCGATGAGCAGTTCTTC | CASSGGSSSSASDEQFF | NA | NA | TRBJ2-1 | TRBV2
TGTGCCAGCAGTGACCACAGGGTAACAGATACGCAGTATTTT | CASSDHRVTDTQYF | NA | NA | TRBJ2-3 | TRBV25-1
TGCGCCAGCAGCCAAGAAATTGGGACAGGGCCTTCACCCCTCCACTTT | CASSQEIGTGPSPLHF | TRBD1 | once | TRBJ1-6 | TRBV4-1
TGTGCCAGCAGTGCGGAGGAACACACTGAAGCTTTCTTT | CASSAEEHTEAFF | NA | few | TRBJ1-1 | TRBV6-4
TGTGCCAGAAGCGTATATTATGGCTACACCTTC | CARSVYYGYTF | NA | NA | TRBJ1-2 | TRBV5-3
TGCGCCAGCAGCCAAGAACAGGGGTACTATGGCTACACCTTC | CASSQEQGYYGYTF | TRBD1 | NA | TRBJ1-2 | TRBV4-1
TGCAGCGTTGAAGGGGAGTACGAGCAGTACTTC | CSVEGEYEQYF | NA | NA | TRBJ2-7 | TRBV29-1
TGTGCCAGCAGACTAACCTCCCCACATTACACCTTC | CASRLTSPHYTF | NA | NA | TRBJ1-2 | TRBV2
TGCGCCAGCAGCTTGGGGCCGGACAGTTATTCACCCCTCCACTTT | CASSLGPDSYSPLHF | NA | many | TRBJ1-6 | TRBV5-1
TGCGCCAGCAGCGGAGAGGGCTTTAGCACTGAAGCTTTCTTT | CASSGEGFSTEAFF | NA | NA | TRBJ1-1 | TRBV5-1
TGCGCCAGCAGCTTGACTAGCGGGGGGGCTTACGAGCAGTACTTC | CASSLTSGGAYEQYF | TRBD2 | NA | TRBJ2-7 | TRBV5-1
TGTGCCAGCAAGGACCCGGGACAGCAAAATGAAAAACTGTTTTTT | CASKDPGQQNEKLFF | TRBD1 | few | TRBJ1-4 | TRBV7-6
TGTGCCAGCAGTGAAGCGCTTCGAGGGTCCGACTACGAGCAGTACTTC | CASSEALRGSDYEQYF | NA | once | TRBJ2-7 | TRBV6-1
TGTGCCAGCAGCCCCCGCGGCAGGGGTAACTATGGCTACACCTTC | CASSPRGRGNYGYTF | NA | NA | TRBJ1-2 | TRBV11-1
TGTGCCAGTAGCTTAGGTGGCCGGACAGGGCCTCGCACAGATACGCAGTATTTT | CASSLGGRTGPRTDTQYF | TRBD1 | NA | TRBJ2-3 | TRBV19
TGTGCCAGCAGCTTGTCAGAGGAGCGCCAGTACTTC | CASSLSEERQYF | NA | NA | TRBJ2-5 | TRBV5-6
TGTGCCAGCAGTTATGGGACACTGGGCTACAATGAGCAGTTCTTC | CASSYGTLGYNEQFF | NA | NA | TRBJ2-1 | TRBV6-5
TGTGCCAGCAGATCCGGACAGGGTGGCTATGGCTACACCTTC | CASRSGQGGYGYTF | TRBD1 | NA | TRBJ1-2 | TRBV5-6
TGTGCCAGCAGCGCGACAGGGTCTGGAAACACCATATATTTT | CASSATGSGNTIYF | TRBD1 | NA | TRBJ1-3 | TRBV9
TGTGCCAGCAGTCCAGAGACAGGAAATAGCAATCAGCCCCAGCATTTT | CASSPETGNSNQPQHF | NA | few | TRBJ1-5 | TRBV28
TGTGCCAGCAGCCCGACTAGGGACAATGAGCAGTTCTTC | CASSPTRDNEQFF | NA | NA | TRBJ2-1 | TRBV7-2
TGCAGCGCGCAGTTACAGGGATCTGGCTACACCTTC | CSAQLQGSGYTF | NA | NA | TRBJ1-2 | TRBV29-1
TGTGCCAGCTCACCACCCGGCGGTGATACGCAGTATTTT | CASSPPGGDTQYF | NA | NA | TRBJ2-3 | TRBV18
TGTGCCAGCAGCCCCCCAGGACAGGCATCCTACGAGCAGTACTTC | CASSPPGQASYEQYF | TRBD1 | NA | TRBJ2-7 | TRBV9
TGCGCCAGCAGCTTGGATTCCTGGAACACTGAAGCTTTCTTT | CASSLDSWNTEAFF | NA | NA | TRBJ1-1 | TRBV5-1
TGTGCCCAAGACAGGGGGAACTCTGGAAACACCATATATTTT | CAQDRGNSGNTIYF | TRBD1 | NA | TRBJ1-3 | TRBV30
TGCGCCAGCAGCTTGGCCGGAGTCGGGGGGGCCAATGAGCAGTTCTTC | CASSLAGVGGANEQFF | TRBD2 | NA | TRBJ2-1 | TRBV5-1
TGTGCCAGCAGCCAATCTAGCGGGGGAGGATCCCAGTACTTC | CASSQSSGGGSQYF | TRBD2 | NA | TRBJ2-5 | TRBV14
TGTGCCAGCAGCTTACGGGGAGATCAGCCCCAGCATTTT | CASSLRGDQPQHF | NA | NA | TRBJ1-5 | TRBV7-6
TGTGCCAGCTCCGACACCACCTACGAGCAGTACTTC | CASSDTTYEQYF | NA | NA | TRBJ2-7 | TRBV6-5
TGCGCCAGCAGCCCAAGGGGGAGGGGCACAGATACGCAGTATTTT | CASSPRGRGTDTQYF | NA | NA | TRBJ2-3 | TRBV4-1
TGTGCCAGTAGTACAGGAGGGGACAGTGAGTATGGCTACACCTTC | CASSTGGDSEYGYTF | TRBD1 | NA | TRBJ1-2 | TRBV19
TGCGCCAGCAGGCGTGGGACTTTGGGGTTAGCTAACTATGGCTACACCTTC | CASRRGTLGLANYGYTF | NA | few | TRBJ1-2 | TRBV5-1
TGTGCCAGCAGTTTTGGACTCCACAATGAGCAGTTCTTC | CASSFGLHNEQFF | NA | NA | TRBJ2-1 | TRBV5-6
TGTGCCAGCAGTTTATTACCCCGGGGGGTGATCAATTCACCCCTCCACTTT | CASSLLPRGVINSPLHF | NA | NA | TRBJ1-6 | TRBV27
TGTGCCAGCACCTCTGACAGGGGATATGGCTACACCTTC | CASTSDRGYGYTF | TRBD1 | NA | TRBJ1-2 | TRBV5-4
TGTGCCAGCAGTTTAAGGAGATGGGGGGGGACTGAAGCTTTCTTT | CASSLRRWGGTEAFF | NA | NA | TRBJ1-1 | TRBV27
TGTGCCAGCAGTGAACTGGCAGGCTCCTACGAGCAGTACTTC | CASSELAGSYEQYF | NA | few | TRBJ2-7 | TRBV6-4
TGTGCCAGCAGTGAACGAGACAGGGGGGGCGGCTACACCTTC | CASSERDRGGGYTF | TRBD1 | NA | TRBJ1-2 | TRBV6-1
TGCAGCGTGGTCTCGGGGGGCTTTAATGAAAAACTGTTTTTT | CSVVSGGFNEKLFF | NA | NA | TRBJ1-4 | TRBV29-1
TGTGCCACTTCTCATACGTGGACAGAACAAGAGACCCAGTACTTC | CATSHTWTEQETQYF | NA | NA | TRBJ2-5 | TRBV6-1
TGCGCCAGCAGCTCTGGTGGGGCACCAGATACGCAGTATTTT | CASSSGGAPDTQYF | NA | NA | TRBJ2-3 | TRBV5-1